This TCR beta chain was retrieved from a study of T cells in Graves' hyperthyroidism and ophthalmopathy. General study findings and limits: With a median lead of approximately 6 months before onset, the model predicted ophthalmopathy.

The V end was cut by 5 bases, the J end by 6 bases, with 16 bases between. This CDR3 contains 15 residues. CDR1 SGHTA and CDR2 FQGTGA come from the germline V gene. Researchers amplified the TCR beta CDR3 regions from RNA transcripts. The primer set for the first-round RT-PCR of the TCR CDR3 was HTBI. From the multiplex PCR reads, TCRdb called clonotypes with MiXCR, one entry per CDR3 protein. The sample gives about 200,000 distinct CDR3 sequences, roughly 17% of which show up once; around 48% is in the top ten. About this clonotype itself: Its target is not known.

Sequenced input: blood. This sequence was found in a woman between 50 and 59 years old with Graves' hyperthyroidism. The chain employs TRBV7-3 and TRBJ2-2, with D hard to call. DNA for the CDR3: TGTGCCAGCAGCGTAGGACCAAGCCGGGCCGGGGAGCTGTTTTTT. Translated, it gives CASSVGPSRAGELFF.